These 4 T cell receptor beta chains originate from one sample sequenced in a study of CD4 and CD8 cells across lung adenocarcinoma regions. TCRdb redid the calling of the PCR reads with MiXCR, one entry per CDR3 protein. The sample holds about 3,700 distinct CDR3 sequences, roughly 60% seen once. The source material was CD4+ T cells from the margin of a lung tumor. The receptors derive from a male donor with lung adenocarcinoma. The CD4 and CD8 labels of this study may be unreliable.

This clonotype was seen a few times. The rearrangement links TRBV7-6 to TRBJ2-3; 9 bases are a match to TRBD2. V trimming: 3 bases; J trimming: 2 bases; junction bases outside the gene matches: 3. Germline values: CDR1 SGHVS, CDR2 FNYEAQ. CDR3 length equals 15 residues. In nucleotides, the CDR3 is TGTGCCAGCAGCTTTCCGGGACTAGCCACAGATACGCAGTATTTT. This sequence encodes CASSFPGLATDTQYF.

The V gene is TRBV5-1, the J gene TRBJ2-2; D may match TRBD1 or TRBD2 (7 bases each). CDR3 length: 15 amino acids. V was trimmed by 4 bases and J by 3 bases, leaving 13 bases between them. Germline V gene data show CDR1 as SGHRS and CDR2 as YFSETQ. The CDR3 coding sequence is TGCGCCAGCAGCCAGGGGGAGGGATACACCGGGGAGCTGTTTTTT. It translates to CASSQGEGYTGELFF. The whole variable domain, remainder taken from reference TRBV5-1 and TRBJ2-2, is KAGVTQTPRYLIKTRGQQVTLSCSPISGHRSVSWYQQTPGQGLQFLFEYFSETQRNKGNFPGRFSGRQFSNSRSEMNVSTLELGDSALYLCASSQGEGYTGELFFGEGSRLTVL.

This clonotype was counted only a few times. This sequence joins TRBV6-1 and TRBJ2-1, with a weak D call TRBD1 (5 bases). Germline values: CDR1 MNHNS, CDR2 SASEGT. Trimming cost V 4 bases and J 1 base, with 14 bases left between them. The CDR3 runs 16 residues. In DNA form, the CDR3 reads TGTGCCAGCAGTGTCTTCCAGGGTACGTCCTACAATGAGCAGTTCTTC. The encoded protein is CASSVFQGTSYNEQFF.

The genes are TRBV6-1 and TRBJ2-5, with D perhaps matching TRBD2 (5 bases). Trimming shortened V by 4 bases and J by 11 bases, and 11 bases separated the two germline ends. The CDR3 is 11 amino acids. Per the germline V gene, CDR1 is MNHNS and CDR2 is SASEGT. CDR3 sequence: CASSVAREQYF. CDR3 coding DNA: TGTGCCAGCAGTGTGGCGAGGGAGCAGTACTTC.